Below are 25 T cell receptor beta chains sequenced from a single sample in a study of T cell changes during pregnancy in multiple sclerosis. Libraries were prepared by immunoSEQ multiplex PCR; TCRdb keeps only in-frame clonotypes and omits some of them. The profile covers about 60,000 clones, with about 90% appearing a single time and approximately 6.6% taken by the ten largest. This sample comprised peripheral blood, obtained in the third trimester of pregnancy. All receptors come from a female donor in good health, enrolled as a control in a pregnancy study.

The V gene is TRBV4-1, the J gene TRBJ1-5, with a possible D match to TRBD1 (5 bases). Trimming stripped 0 bases from V and 4 bases from J, with 16 bases between. CDR3 length: 17 amino acids. Germline CDR1 MGHRA, CDR2 YSYEKL. DNA for the CDR3: TGCGCCAGCAGCCAAGATCATGAGGGGACTCTAAATCAGCCCCAGCATTTT. Its translation: CASSQDHEGTLNQPQHF.

The chain couples TRBV5-1 to TRBJ2-2; 11 nucleotides match TRBD2. Germline assignment: CDR1 SGHRS and CDR2 YFSETQ. Trimming took 1 base from V and 5 from J; bases not matched to a gene: 4. This CDR3 has 16 amino acids. Written as DNA, the CDR3 is TGCGCCAGCAGCTTGACCACTAGCGGGAGAACCGGGGAGCTGTTTTTT. This encodes CASSLTTSGRTGELFF.

The rearrangement links TRBV7-9 to TRBJ2-2; 10 bases line up with TRBD2. CDR1 and CDR2 from the germline V gene are SEHNR and FQNEAQ (reference sequence). This CDR3 is built from 16 residues. The V and J ends lost 2 bases and 3 bases, in that order; junction bases with no gene match: 3. The CDR3 loop reads CASSLKLAGYTGELFF. The CDR3 nucleotides read TGTGCCAGCAGCTTAAAACTAGCGGGGTACACCGGGGAGCTGTTTTTT. The full variable domain, completed using reference TRBV7-9 and TRBJ2-2, is DTGVSQNPRHKITKRGQNVTFRCDPISEHNRLYWYRQTLGQGPEFLTYFQNEAQLEKSRLLSDRFSAERPKGSFSTLEIQRTEQGDSAMYLCASSLKLAGYTGELFFGEGSRLTVL.

The rearrangement joins TRBV7-9 to TRBJ1-1, with D possibly being TRBD1 (6 bases). V lost 1 base to trimming and J lost 11 bases, with 17 bases between them. The CDR3 has 14 amino acids. The germline gives CDR1 SEHNR, CDR2 FQNEAQ (reference sequence). DNA of the CDR3: TGTGCCAGCAGCTTAGGTCACAGGGTCGACGTGGCTTTCTTT. This encodes CASSLGHRVDVAFF.

J is TRBJ1-2 and V is TRBV21-1; the DNA was not used to check the table's D call, TRBD1. TRBV21-1 is described as a pseudogene. The CDR3 consists of 13 residues. CDR3 coding DNA: TGTGCCAGCAGCAAACCCAGGGTCTATGGCTACACCTTC. It is translated as CASSKPRVYGYTF.

The genes are TRBV5-5 and TRBJ2-1, with TRBD1 matching 8 bases. Germline V CDR1 and CDR2: SGHKS, YYEKEE (reference sequence). This CDR3 has 17 amino acids. V trimming: 2 bases; J trimming: 4 bases; junction bases outside the gene matches: 11. The CDR3 reads CASSFPRGQAIYNEQFF. CDR3 coding DNA: TGTGCCAGCAGCTTCCCTCGGGGACAGGCGATATACAATGAGCAGTTCTTC. The full variable domain, rest sourced from reference TRBV5-5 and TRBJ2-1, is DAGVTQSPTHLIKTRGQQVTLRCSPISGHKSVSWYQQVLGQGPQFIFQYYEKEERGRGNFPDRFSARQFPNYSSELNVNALLLGDSALYLCASSFPRGQAIYNEQFFGPGTRLTVL.

The chain is built from TRBV30 and TRBJ1-2, with D possibly being TRBD1 (5 bases). Germline V CDR1 and CDR2: GTSNPN, SVGIG (reference sequence). V was trimmed by 4 bases and J by 8 bases, leaving 14 bases between them. The CDR3 totals 12 residues. This CDR3 reads CAWTPGGPGYTF. The CDR3 coding sequence is TGTGCCTGGACACCCGGGGGACCCGGCTACACCTTC. Full variable domain (outside the CDR3, taken from reference TRBV30 and TRBJ1-2): SQTIHQWPATLVQPVGSPLSLECTVEGTSNPNLYWYRQAAGRGLQLLFYSVGIGQISSEVPQNLSASRPQDRQFILSSKKLLLSDSGFYLCAWTPGGPGYTFGSGTRLTVV.

This clone was seen only a few times. The genes are TRBV6-1 and TRBJ2-2, with 13 nucleotides matching TRBD2. The junction had 5 bases not matched to a gene; V was cut back by 6 bases and J by 7 bases. CDR3 length equals 15 residues. The germline CDR1 and CDR2 sequences are MNHNS and SASEGT. As DNA, the CDR3 is TGTGCCAGCAGCCCGGGACTAGCGGGATTCGGGGAGCTGTTTTTT. Translating it yields CASSPGLAGFGELFF.

This chain joins TRBV6-4 and TRBJ2-3; weak D call: TRBD2 (6 bases). V lost 2 bases to trimming and J lost 2 bases, with 11 bases between them. The CDR3 contains 15 residues. Germline loops: CDR1 MRHNA, CDR2 SNTAGT. CDR3 in amino acids: CASSDGGTDTDTQYF. The CDR3 region has the DNA TGTGCCAGCAGTGACGGAGGGACCGACACAGATACGCAGTATTTT.

The chain joins TRBV7-6 to TRBJ2-7, with 8 bases aligning to TRBD2. Per the germline V gene, CDR1 is SGHVS and CDR2 is FNYEAQ. The CDR3 length is 16 residues. J gave up 1 base and V 7 bases, and 12 bases lay outside the gene matches. The CDR3 region has the DNA TGTGCCAGCATTAAAATACCGGGGGGGCCTTCCTACGAGCAGTACTTC. Protein sequence: CASIKIPGGPSYEQYF.

This sequence joins TRBV5-1 and TRBJ2-7; tentatively, D is TRBD2 (5 bases). The germline gives CDR1 SGHRS, CDR2 YFSETQ. V shed 3 bases and J shed 5 bases, with 9 bases lying between them. The CDR3 is made up of 12 amino acids. The CDR3: CASSSSGNEQYF. As DNA, the CDR3 is TGCGCCAGCAGCTCCAGCGGAAACGAGCAGTACTTC.

The rearrangement joins TRBV5-6 to TRBJ1-3; 8 positions match TRBD1. The CDR3 loop spans 15 amino acids. Germline-derived CDR1 and CDR2 are SGHDT and YYEEEE. Trimming at V came to 6 bases and at J to 5 bases, leaving 10 bases not matched to a gene. CDR3 coding DNA: TGTGCCAGCACCATCTCGGGGACAGGCCGAAACACCATATATTTT. As protein: CASTISGTGRNTIYF. The variable domain in full, with the rest retrieved from reference TRBV5-6 and TRBJ1-3, is DAGVTQSPTHLIKTRGQQVTLRCSPKSGHDTVSWYQQALGQGPQFIFQYYEEEERQRGNFPDRFSGHQFPNYSSELNVNALLLGDSALYLCASTISGTGRNTIYFGEGSWLTVV.

V usage is TRBV4-3 and J usage is TRBJ2-3, with D uncertain. This CDR3 spans 13 amino acids. CDR1 and CDR2 from the germline V gene are LGHNA and YSLEER. Trimming cost V 0 bases and J 5 bases, with 6 bases left between them. This CDR3 reads CASSQDPRDTQYF. In nucleotides, the CDR3 is TGCGCCAGCAGCCAAGATCCTAGAGATACGCAGTATTTT.

This clone has only one observation. The chain carries TRBV19 and TRBJ2-3; TRBD2 matches at 11 bases. CDR1 and CDR2 from the germline V gene are LNHDA and SQIVND (reference sequence). Trimming at V came to 2 bases and at J to 3 bases, leaving 7 bases not matched to a gene. This CDR3 contains 17 residues. CDR3 region: CASSISSGGAKTDTQYF. The CDR3 DNA is TGTGCCAGTAGTATAAGTAGCGGGGGGGCCAAAACAGATACGCAGTATTTT.

This CDR3 reads CASSSTSGGAADTQYF. CDR3 DNA sequence: TGTGCCAGCAGCTCTACTAGCGGGGGGGCGGCAGATACGCAGTATTTT. The rearrangement joins TRBV13 to TRBJ2-3, with 13 bases aligning to TRBD2. V lost 4 bases, J lost 4 bases, and 5 bases stayed unmatched. The CDR3 runs 16 residues. Germline V gives CDR1 PRHDT, CDR2 FYEKMQ (reference sequence).

Within the sample, this clone is medium-sized (0.01 to 0.1%). The rearrangement links TRBV15 to TRBJ1-6; 8 nucleotides line up with TRBD1. Germline CDR1 is LNHNV and CDR2 is YYDKDF (reference sequence). The trim removed 0 bases at V and 8 bases at J, leaving 3 bases unmatched. The length of the CDR3 is 15 residues. The DNA of the CDR3 is TGTGCCACCAGCAGAGAGGACAGGGTCTATTCACCCCTCCACTTT. This codes for CATSREDRVYSPLHF.

The chain is built from TRBV9 and TRBJ1-5, with a weak D call TRBD1 (6 bases). Per the germline V gene, CDR1 is SGDLS and CDR2 is YYNGEE. This CDR3 is built from 13 residues. V was shortened by 7 bases and J by 4 bases, with 12 bases between the two germline ends. CDR3 in amino acids: CASSRGLNQPQHF. In nucleotides, the CDR3 is TGTGCCAGCTCAAGGGGGTTAAATCAGCCCCAGCATTTT.

V gene TRBV28 combines with J gene TRBJ1-1; 8 nucleotides align to TRBD1. Germline V CDR1 and CDR2: MDHEN, SYDVKM. The CDR3 length is 14 residues. The trim removed 8 bases at V and 6 bases at J, leaving 11 bases unmatched. The CDR3 DNA is TGTGCCAGCTCAGGGGCAGGGGGCTCGGCTGAAGCTTTCTTT. Encoded protein: CASSGAGGSAEAFF.

V and J are TRBV10-2 and TRBJ2-4; maybe TRBD2 (6 bases). The CDR3 runs 15 residues. CDR1 is WSHSY and CDR2 is SAAADI in the germline V gene. Trimming took off 4 bases at V and 7 bases at J, with 17 bases between the two ends. The CDR3 DNA reads as TGCGCCAGCAGTGGGACTAACCCGCCGGGGAACATTCAGTACTTC. The encoded protein is CASSGTNPPGNIQYF.

The rearrangement uses TRBV7-2 and TRBJ2-1; 7 nucleotides line up with TRBD2. The CDR3 is 13 amino acids. With 5 bases clipped from V and 8 bases from J, the junction kept 6 bases outside the gene matches. CDR1 SGHTA and CDR2 FQGNSA come from the germline V gene. CDR3: CASSPAGVDEQFF. CDR3 DNA: TGTGCCAGCAGCCCGGCGGGGGTCGATGAGCAGTTCTTC.

The chain has TRBV19 and TRBJ2-1; D perhaps matches TRBD2 (6 bases). The CDR3 is 12 amino acids. Germline CDR1 and CDR2: LNHDA and SQIVND (reference sequence). The V gene lost 3 bases and the J gene lost 10 bases, with 10 bases spanning the gap. DNA for the CDR3: TGTGCCAGTAGTATGTCCCTAGCGGAGCAGTTCTTC. Translating gives CASSMSLAEQFF.

This clone was counted between two and nine times. The genes are TRBV27 and TRBJ1-5; TRBD1 matches 7 bases. V lost 3 bases to trimming and J lost 4 bases; unmatched junction nucleotides: 9. This CDR3 comprises 16 residues. Per germline, CDR1 MNHEY and CDR2 SMNVEV (reference sequence). The CDR3 reads CASSFRPGQKNQPQHF. CDR3 sequence (DNA): TGTGCCAGCAGTTTTAGACCGGGACAGAAAAATCAGCCCCAGCATTTT.

The rearrangement joins TRBV30 to TRBJ1-2, with D hard to call. This CDR3 contains 13 residues. Trimming left V 0 bases short and J 4 bases short, with 9 bases between. In germline, CDR1 is GTSNPN, CDR2 SVGIG (reference sequence). CDR3 bases: TGTGCCTGGAGTGTACCGACAATCTATGGCTACACCTTC. Amino acids: CAWSVPTIYGYTF.

A single count supports this clone. The chain couples TRBV5-1 to TRBJ2-3; TRBD2 matches 10 bases. The trim removed 0 bases at V and 2 bases at J, leaving 15 bases unmatched. Germline CDR1 SGHRS, CDR2 YFSETQ. This CDR3 contains 20 residues. The CDR3 sequence is CASSLDSGGPRQWNTDTQYF. CDR3 DNA sequence: TGCGCCAGCAGCTTGGATAGCGGGGGGCCTCGTCAGTGGAACACAGATACGCAGTATTTT.

A single count supports this clone. The genes are TRBV13 and TRBJ2-7; 10 bases agree with TRBD2. Unmatched junction bases numbered 8, after V lost 0 bases and J lost 0 bases. The germline V gene has CDR1 PRHDT and CDR2 FYEKMQ (reference sequence). This CDR3 spans 18 amino acids. DNA of the CDR3: TGTGCCAGCAGCTTAGGCCTAGCGGGAGCGCTGAGCTCCTACGAGCAGTACTTC. Its protein product is CASSLGLAGALSSYEQYF.